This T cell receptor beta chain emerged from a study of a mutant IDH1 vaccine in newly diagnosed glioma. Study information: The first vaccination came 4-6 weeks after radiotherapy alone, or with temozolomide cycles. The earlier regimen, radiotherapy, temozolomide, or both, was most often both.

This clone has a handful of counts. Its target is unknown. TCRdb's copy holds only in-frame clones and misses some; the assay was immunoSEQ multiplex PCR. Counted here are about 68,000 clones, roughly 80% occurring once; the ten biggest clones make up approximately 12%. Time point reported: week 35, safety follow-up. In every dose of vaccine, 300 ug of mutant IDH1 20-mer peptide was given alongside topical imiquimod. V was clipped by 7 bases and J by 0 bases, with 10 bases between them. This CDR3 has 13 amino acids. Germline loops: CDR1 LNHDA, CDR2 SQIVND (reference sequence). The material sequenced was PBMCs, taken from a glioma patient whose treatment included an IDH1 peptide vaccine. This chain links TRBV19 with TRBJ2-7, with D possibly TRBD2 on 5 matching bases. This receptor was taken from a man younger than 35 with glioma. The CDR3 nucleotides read TGTGCCAGTAAGGACTCCGACTCCTACGAGCAGTACTTC. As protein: CASKDSDSYEQYF.